A selection of T cell receptor beta chains follows, all from one sample in a study of response to subunit inactivated influenza vaccine. Each CDR3 protein gets one entry after TCRdb re-called the RT-PCR reads with MiXCR. The repertoire holds 450,000 to 500,000 distinct CDR3 sequences, with roughly 9.7% as singletons. Sample: PBMCs from blood, taken 40 to 50 days after vaccination. Receptors originate from a man aged 50-59 years who received an inactivated influenza vaccine. Both conserved end residues are part of each CDR3. A D gene is named only where the DNA matches it firmly. The size of a clone is reported for some rows only, either as once, few or many, or as a class for expanded clones.

CDR3aa: CASSLGTRTEQYF
CDR3nt: TGTGCCAGCAGTTTGGGGACCAGGACCGAGCAGTACTTC
abundance: many
d_gene: -
v_gene: TRBV6-5
j_gene: TRBJ2-7

CDR3aa: CASSLPTLAYEQYF
CDR3nt: TGTGCCAGCTCATTACCCACTCTCGCGTACGAGCAGTACTTC
abundance: few
d_gene: -
v_gene: TRBV18
j_gene: TRBJ2-7

CDR3aa: CSAMTISADTQYF
CDR3nt: TGCAGCGCCATGACCATAAGTGCAGATACGCAGTATTTT
abundance: -
d_gene: -
v_gene: TRBV29-1
j_gene: TRBJ2-3

CDR3aa: CASSRNRGDSYNEQFF
CDR3nt: TGTGCCAGCAGCCGAAACAGGGGGGACTCCTACAATGAGCAGTTCTTC
abundance: -
d_gene: TRBD1
v_gene: TRBV4-2
j_gene: TRBJ2-1

CDR3aa: CASSQDWVSGNADTQYF
CDR3nt: TGTGCCAGCAGCCAAGATTGGGTTAGCGGGAATGCAGATACGCAGTATTTT
abundance: -
d_gene: TRBD2
v_gene: TRBV14
j_gene: TRBJ2-3

CDR3aa: CASSLGPRSYEQFF
CDR3nt: TGTGCCAGCAGTTTAGGGCCTAGATCCTATGAGCAGTTCTTC
abundance: -
d_gene: -
v_gene: TRBV12-3/TRBV12-4
j_gene: TRBJ2-1

CDR3aa: CASSFQSTEAFF
CDR3nt: TGTGCCAGCAGTTTCCAATCCACTGAAGCTTTCTTT
abundance: -
d_gene: -
v_gene: TRBV12-3/TRBV12-4
j_gene: TRBJ1-1

CDR3aa: CASSLSAVNTEAFF
CDR3nt: TGTGCCAGCAGCTTAAGTGCGGTGAACACTGAAGCTTTCTTT
abundance: many
d_gene: -
v_gene: TRBV11-2
j_gene: TRBJ1-1

CDR3aa: CASSLPALVGELFF
CDR3nt: TGTGCCAGCAGCCTCCCGGCCTTGGTCGGGGAGCTGTTTTTT
abundance: -
d_gene: -
v_gene: TRBV7-9
j_gene: TRBJ2-2

CDR3aa: CASSLIAGANNEQFF
CDR3nt: TGTGCCAGCAGCTTAATAGCGGGGGCTAACAATGAGCAGTTCTTC
abundance: few
d_gene: TRBD2
v_gene: TRBV7-3
j_gene: TRBJ2-1

CDR3aa: CASRSGTGYTGELFF
CDR3nt: TGTGCCAGCAGGTCCGGGACAGGTTACACCGGGGAGCTGTTTTTT
abundance: once
d_gene: TRBD1
v_gene: TRBV3-1
j_gene: TRBJ2-2

CDR3aa: CASSWQPFRGTNYNEQFF
CDR3nt: TGTGCCAGCAGTTGGCAACCGTTCCGTGGGACAAACTACAATGAGCAGTTCTTC
abundance: many
d_gene: -
v_gene: TRBV28
j_gene: TRBJ2-1

CDR3aa: CASSYSRNEQFF
CDR3nt: TGTGCCAGCAGTTACTCTCGGAATGAGCAGTTCTTC
abundance: many
d_gene: -
v_gene: TRBV6-2/TRBV6-3
j_gene: TRBJ2-1

CDR3aa: CSATSGGRTDTQYF
CDR3nt: TGCAGTGCTACTAGCGGGGGACGCACAGATACGCAGTATTTT
abundance: many
d_gene: TRBD2
v_gene: TRBV20-1
j_gene: TRBJ2-3

CDR3aa: CSVLGQGPQRGGAVGRYEQYF
CDR3nt: TGCAGCGTTCTCGGACAGGGCCCACAACGCGGGGGGGCCGTGGGGAGGTACGAGCAGTACTTC
abundance: -
d_gene: -
v_gene: TRBV29-1
j_gene: TRBJ2-7

CDR3aa: CASSIRATNEKLFF
CDR3nt: TGTGCCAGCAGCATCAGGGCAACTAATGAAAAACTGTTTTTT
abundance: -
d_gene: -
v_gene: TRBV7-2
j_gene: TRBJ1-4

CDR3aa: CASSQDWNRGWDEQFF
CDR3nt: TGCGCCAGCAGCCAAGATTGGAACAGGGGATGGGATGAGCAGTTCTTC
abundance: -
d_gene: TRBD1
v_gene: TRBV4-3
j_gene: TRBJ2-1

CDR3aa: CASSYPGVMNTEAFF
CDR3nt: TGTGCCAGCAGTTACCCGGGAGTCATGAACACTGAAGCTTTCTTT
abundance: few
d_gene: -
v_gene: TRBV6-5
j_gene: TRBJ1-1

CDR3aa: CASSPKGSYEQYF
CDR3nt: TGTGCCAGCAGTCCCAAGGGCTCCTACGAGCAGTACTTC
abundance: -
d_gene: -
v_gene: TRBV7-8
j_gene: TRBJ2-7

CDR3aa: CSVETRRYYNEQFF
CDR3nt: TGCAGCGTTGAAACGCGTCGTTACTACAATGAGCAGTTCTTC
abundance: -
d_gene: -
v_gene: TRBV29-1
j_gene: TRBJ2-1

CDR3aa: CASSQEGLAGARQFF
CDR3nt: TGCGCCAGCAGCCAAGAAGGACTAGCGGGAGCTAGGCAGTTCTTC
abundance: many
d_gene: TRBD2
v_gene: TRBV4-3
j_gene: TRBJ2-1

CDR3aa: CASSLHSAQNIQYF
CDR3nt: TGTGCCAGCAGCTTACACTCGGCCCAAAACATTCAGTACTTC
abundance: -
d_gene: -
v_gene: TRBV7-2
j_gene: TRBJ2-4